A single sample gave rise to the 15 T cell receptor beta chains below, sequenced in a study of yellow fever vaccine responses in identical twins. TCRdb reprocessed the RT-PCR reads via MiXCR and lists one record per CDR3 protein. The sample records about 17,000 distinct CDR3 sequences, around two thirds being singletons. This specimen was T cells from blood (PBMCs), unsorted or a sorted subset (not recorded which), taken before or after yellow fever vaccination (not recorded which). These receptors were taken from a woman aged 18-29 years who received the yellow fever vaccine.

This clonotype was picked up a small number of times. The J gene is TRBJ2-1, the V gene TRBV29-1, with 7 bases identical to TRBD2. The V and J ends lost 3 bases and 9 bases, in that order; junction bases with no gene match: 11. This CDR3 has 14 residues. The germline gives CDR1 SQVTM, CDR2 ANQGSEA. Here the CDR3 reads CSVDPGGAGVEQFF. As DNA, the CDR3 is TGCAGCGTTGACCCAGGAGGGGCGGGAGTTGAGCAGTTCTTC.

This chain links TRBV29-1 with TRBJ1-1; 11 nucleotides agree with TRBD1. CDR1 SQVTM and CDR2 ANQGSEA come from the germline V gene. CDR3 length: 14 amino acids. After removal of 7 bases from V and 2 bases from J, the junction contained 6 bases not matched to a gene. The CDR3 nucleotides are TGCAGCGCCCAGGGGACAGGGGGTAACACTGAAGCTTTCTTT. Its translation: CSAQGTGGNTEAFF.

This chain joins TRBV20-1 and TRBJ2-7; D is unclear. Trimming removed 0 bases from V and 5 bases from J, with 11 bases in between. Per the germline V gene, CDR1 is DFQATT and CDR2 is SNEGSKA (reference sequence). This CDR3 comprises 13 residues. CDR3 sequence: CSARDGPPDEQYF. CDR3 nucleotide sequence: TGCAGTGCTAGAGATGGCCCCCCGGACGAGCAGTACTTC.

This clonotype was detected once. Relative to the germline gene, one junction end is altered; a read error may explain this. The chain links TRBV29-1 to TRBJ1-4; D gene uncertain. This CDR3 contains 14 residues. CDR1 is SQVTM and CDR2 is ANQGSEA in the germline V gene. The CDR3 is CSVSSGPGNEKLFF. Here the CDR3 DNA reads TGCAGCGTTTCATCGGGCCCTGGGAATGAAAAACTATTTTTT. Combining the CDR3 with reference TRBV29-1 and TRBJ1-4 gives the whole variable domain SAVISQKPSRDICQRGTSLTIQCQVDSQVTMMFWYRQQPGQSLTLIATANQGSEATYESGFVIDKFPISRPNLTFSTLTVSNMSPEDSSIYLCSVSSGPGNEKLFFGSGTQLSVL.

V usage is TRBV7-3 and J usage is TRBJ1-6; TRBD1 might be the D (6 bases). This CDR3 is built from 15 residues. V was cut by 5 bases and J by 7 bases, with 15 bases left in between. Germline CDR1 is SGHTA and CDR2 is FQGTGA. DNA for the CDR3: TGTGCCAGCAGCCTGGGGGGGCCGGGAAATTCACCCCTCCACTTT. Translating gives CASSLGGPGNSPLHF.

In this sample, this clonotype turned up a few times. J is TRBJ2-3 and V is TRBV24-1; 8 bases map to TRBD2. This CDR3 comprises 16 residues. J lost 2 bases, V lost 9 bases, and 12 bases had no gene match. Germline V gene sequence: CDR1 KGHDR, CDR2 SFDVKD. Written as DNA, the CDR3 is TGTGCCACCCGAATGGGCAGCGGGGGATACACAGATACGCAGTATTTT. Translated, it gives CATRMGSGGYTDTQYF.

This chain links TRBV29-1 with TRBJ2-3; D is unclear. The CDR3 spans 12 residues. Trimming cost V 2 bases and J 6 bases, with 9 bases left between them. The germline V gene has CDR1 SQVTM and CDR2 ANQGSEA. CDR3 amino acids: CSVEKARDTQYF. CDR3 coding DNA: TGCAGCGTTGAAAAGGCAAGGGATACGCAGTATTTT.

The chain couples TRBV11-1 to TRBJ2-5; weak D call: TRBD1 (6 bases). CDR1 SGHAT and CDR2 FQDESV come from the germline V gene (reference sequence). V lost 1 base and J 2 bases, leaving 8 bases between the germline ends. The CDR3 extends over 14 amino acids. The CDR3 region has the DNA TGTGCCAGCAGCTTAGGGCAGGGGCAAGAGACCCAGTACTTC. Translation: CASSLGQGQETQYF.

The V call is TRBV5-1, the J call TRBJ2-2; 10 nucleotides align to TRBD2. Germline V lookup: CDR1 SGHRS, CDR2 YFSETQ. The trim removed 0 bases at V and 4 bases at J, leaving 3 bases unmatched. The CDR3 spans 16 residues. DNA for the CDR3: TGCGCCAGCAGCTTGGCCTTAGCGGGAGGCACCGGGGAGCTGTTTTTT. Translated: CASSLALAGGTGELFF. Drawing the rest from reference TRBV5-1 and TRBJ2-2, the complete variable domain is KAGVTQTPRYLIKTRGQQVTLSCSPISGHRSVSWYQQTPGQGLQFLFEYFSETQRNKGNFPGRFSGRQFSNSRSEMNVSTLELGDSALYLCASSLALAGGTGELFFGEGSRLTVL.

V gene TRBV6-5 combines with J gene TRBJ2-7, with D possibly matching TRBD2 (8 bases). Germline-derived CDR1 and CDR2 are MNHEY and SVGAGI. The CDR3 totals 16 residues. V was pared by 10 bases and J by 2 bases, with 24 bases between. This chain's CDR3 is CATGGVTGNPPYEQYF. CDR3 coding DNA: TGTGCCACCGGGGGGGTGACAGGGAATCCGCCCTACGAGCAGTACTTC.

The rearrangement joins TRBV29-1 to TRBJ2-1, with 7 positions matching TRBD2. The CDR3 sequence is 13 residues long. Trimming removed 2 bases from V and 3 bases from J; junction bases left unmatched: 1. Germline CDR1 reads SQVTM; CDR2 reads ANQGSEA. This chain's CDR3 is CSVEKRDYNEQFF. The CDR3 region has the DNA TGCAGCGTTGAAAAGCGGGACTACAATGAGCAGTTCTTC.

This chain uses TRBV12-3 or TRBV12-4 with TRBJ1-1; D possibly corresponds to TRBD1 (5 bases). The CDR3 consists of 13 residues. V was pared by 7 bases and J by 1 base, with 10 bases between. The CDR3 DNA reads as TGTGCCAGCACAAATCAGGGGAACACTGAAGCTTTCTTT. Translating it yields CASTNQGNTEAFF.

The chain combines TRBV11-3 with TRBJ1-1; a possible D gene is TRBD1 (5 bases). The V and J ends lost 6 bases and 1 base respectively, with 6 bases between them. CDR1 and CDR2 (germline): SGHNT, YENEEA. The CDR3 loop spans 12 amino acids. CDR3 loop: CASRQGNTEAFF. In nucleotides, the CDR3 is TGTGCCAGCAGGCAGGGGAACACTGAAGCTTTCTTT.

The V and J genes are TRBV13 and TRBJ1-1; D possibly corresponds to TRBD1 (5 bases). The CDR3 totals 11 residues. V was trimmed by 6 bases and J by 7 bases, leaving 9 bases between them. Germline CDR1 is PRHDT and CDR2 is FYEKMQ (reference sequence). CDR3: CASRPGVEAFF. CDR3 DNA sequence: TGTGCCAGCAGACCGGGGGTTGAAGCTTTCTTT.

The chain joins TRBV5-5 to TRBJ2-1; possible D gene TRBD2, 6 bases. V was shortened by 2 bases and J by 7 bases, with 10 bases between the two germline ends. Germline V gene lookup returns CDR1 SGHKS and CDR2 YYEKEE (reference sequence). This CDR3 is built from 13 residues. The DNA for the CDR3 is TGTGCCAGCAGCTTTGGGGCGGGGAATGAGCAGTTCTTC. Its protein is CASSFGAGNEQFF.